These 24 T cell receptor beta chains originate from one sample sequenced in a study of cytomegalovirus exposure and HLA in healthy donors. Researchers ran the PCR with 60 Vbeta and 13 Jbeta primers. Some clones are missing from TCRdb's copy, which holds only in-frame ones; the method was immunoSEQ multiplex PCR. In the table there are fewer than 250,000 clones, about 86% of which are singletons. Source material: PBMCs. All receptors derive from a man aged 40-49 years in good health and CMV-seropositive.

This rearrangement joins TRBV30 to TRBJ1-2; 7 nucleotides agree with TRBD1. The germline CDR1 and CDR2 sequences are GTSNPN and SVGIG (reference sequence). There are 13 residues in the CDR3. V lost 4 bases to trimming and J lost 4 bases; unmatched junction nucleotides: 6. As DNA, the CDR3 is TGTGCCTGGAAAAAGACAGGGACCTATGGCTACACCTTC. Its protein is CAWKKTGTYGYTF.

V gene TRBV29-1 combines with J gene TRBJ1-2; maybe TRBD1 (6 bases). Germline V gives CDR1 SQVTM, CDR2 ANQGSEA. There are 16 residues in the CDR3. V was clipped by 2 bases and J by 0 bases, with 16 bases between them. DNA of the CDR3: TGCAGCGTTGAATTTTGGGGGCTTGGGGCTAACTATGGCTACACCTTC. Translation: CSVEFWGLGANYGYTF.

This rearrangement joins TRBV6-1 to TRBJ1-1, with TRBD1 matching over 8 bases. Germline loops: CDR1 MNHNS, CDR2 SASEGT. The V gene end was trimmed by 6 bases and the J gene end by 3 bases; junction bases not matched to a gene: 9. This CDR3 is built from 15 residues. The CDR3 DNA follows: TGTGCCAGCAGATGGACAGGGATTAGGCACACTGAAGCTTTCTTT. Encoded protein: CASRWTGIRHTEAFF.

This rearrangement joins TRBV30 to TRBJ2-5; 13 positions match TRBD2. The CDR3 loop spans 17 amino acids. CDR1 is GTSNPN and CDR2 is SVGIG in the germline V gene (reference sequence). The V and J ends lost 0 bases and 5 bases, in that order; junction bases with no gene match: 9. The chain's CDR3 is CAWSVMVGLAGVETQYF. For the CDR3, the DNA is TGTGCCTGGAGTGTAATGGTCGGACTAGCGGGAGTGGAGACCCAGTACTTC.

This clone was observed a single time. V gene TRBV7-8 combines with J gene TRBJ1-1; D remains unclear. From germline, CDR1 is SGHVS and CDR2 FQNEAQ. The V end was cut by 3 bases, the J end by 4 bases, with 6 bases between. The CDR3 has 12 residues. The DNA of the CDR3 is TGTGCCAGCAGCTTGCCAGTCACTGAAGCTTTCTTT. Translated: CASSLPVTEAFF.

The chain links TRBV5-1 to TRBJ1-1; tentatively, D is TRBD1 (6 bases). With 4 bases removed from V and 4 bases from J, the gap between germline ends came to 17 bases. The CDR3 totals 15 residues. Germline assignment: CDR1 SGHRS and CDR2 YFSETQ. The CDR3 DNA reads TGCGCCAGCAGCCCGACTACAGGGTTCGGCACTGAAGCTTTCTTT. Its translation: CASSPTTGFGTEAFF.

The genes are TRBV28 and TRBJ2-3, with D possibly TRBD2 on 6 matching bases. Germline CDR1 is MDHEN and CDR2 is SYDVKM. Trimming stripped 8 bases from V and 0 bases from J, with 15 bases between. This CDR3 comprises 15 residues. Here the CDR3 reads CASPASGRSTDTQYF. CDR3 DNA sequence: TGTGCCAGCCCTGCGAGCGGGCGTAGCACAGATACGCAGTATTTT.

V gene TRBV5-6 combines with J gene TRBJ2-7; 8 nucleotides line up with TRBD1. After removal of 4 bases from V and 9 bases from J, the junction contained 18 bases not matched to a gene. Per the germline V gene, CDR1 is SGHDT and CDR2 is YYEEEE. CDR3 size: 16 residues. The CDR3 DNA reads TGTGCCAGCAGCGCCCTGGGCGGGGACAGGCCCGGCCGGCAGTACTTC. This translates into CASSALGGDRPGRQYF.

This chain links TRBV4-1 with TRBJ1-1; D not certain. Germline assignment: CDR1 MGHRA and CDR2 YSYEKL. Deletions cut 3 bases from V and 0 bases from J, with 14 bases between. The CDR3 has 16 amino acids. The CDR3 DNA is TGCGCCAGCAGCCAGCGTTCCACGCTCCTGAACACTGAAGCTTTCTTT. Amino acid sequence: CASSQRSTLLNTEAFF.

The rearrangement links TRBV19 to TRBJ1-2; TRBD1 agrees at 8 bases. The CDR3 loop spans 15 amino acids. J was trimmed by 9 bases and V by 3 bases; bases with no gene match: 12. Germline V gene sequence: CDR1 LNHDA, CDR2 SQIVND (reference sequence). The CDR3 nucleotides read TGTGCCAGTAGTATCAGAGGACAGGGTCAAAGGAGCTACACCTTC. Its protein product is CASSIRGQGQRSYTF.

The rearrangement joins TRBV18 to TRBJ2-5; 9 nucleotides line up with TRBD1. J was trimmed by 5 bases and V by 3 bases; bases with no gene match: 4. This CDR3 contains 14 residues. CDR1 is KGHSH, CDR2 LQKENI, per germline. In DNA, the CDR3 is TGTGCCAGCTCACCGGGGACAGGGCCGGAGACCCAGTACTTC. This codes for CASSPGTGPETQYF.

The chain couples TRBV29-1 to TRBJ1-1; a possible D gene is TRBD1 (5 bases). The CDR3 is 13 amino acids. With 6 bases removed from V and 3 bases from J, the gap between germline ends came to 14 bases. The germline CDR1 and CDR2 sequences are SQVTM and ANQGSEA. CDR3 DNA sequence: TGCAGCGTCCAGGGTTGGGGTGACACTGAAGCTTTCTTT. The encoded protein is CSVQGWGDTEAFF.

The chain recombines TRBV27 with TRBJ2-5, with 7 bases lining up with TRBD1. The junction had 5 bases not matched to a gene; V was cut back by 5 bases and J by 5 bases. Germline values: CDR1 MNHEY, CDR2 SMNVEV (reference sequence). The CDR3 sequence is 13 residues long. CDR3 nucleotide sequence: TGTGCCAGCAGTGCGGACAGGAGGGAGACCCAGTACTTC. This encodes CASSADRRETQYF.

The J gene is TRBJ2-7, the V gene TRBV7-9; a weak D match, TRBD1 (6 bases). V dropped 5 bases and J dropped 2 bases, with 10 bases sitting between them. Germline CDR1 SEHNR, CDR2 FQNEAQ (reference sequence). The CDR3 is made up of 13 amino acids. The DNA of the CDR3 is TGTGCCAGCAGCCTTCCAGGGGCCTACGAGCAGTACTTC. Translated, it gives CASSLPGAYEQYF.

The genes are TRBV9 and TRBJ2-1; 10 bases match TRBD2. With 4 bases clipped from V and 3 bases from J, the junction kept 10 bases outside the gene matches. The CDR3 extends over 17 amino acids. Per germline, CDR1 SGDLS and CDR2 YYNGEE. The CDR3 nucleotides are TGTGCCAGCAGCCATCCAGGGGTAGCGGGGGGCTACAATGAGCAGTTCTTC. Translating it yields CASSHPGVAGGYNEQFF.

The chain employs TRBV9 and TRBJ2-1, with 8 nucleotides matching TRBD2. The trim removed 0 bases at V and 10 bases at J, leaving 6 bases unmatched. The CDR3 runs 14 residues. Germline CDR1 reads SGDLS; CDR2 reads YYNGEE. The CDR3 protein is CASSVVAGTPEQFF. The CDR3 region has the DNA TGTGCCAGCAGCGTAGTAGCGGGAACGCCCGAGCAGTTCTTC.

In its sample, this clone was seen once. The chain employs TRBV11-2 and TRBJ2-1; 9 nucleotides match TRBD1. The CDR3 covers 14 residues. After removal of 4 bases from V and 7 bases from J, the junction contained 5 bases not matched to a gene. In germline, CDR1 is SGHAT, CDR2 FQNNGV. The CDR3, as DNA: TGTGCCAGCAGCTGGGGACAGGGCGGAAATGAGCAGTTCTTC. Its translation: CASSWGQGGNEQFF. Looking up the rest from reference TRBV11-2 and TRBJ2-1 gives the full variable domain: EAGVAQSPRYKIIEKRQSVAFWCNPISGHATLYWYQQILGQGPKLLIQFQNNGVVDDSQLPKDRFSAERLKGVDSTLKIQPAKLEDSAVYLCASSWGQGGNEQFFGPGTRLTVL.

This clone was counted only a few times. This chain's CDR3 is CASSLEGTTNEKLFF. The CDR3 DNA follows: TGCGCCAGCAGCTTGGAGGGGACAACTAATGAAAAACTGTTTTTT. The chain links TRBV5-1 to TRBJ1-4, with D tentatively TRBD1 (5 bases). This CDR3 has 15 amino acids. The germline V and J ends were trimmed by 0 bases and 0 bases, with 6 bases remaining between them. Germline V gene data show CDR1 as SGHRS and CDR2 as YFSETQ.

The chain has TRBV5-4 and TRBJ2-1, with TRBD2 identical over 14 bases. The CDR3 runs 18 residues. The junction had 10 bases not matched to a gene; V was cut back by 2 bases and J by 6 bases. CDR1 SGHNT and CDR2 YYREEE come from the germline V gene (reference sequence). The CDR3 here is CASSFWGLAGEGSNEQFF. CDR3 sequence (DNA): TGTGCCAGCAGCTTTTGGGGACTAGCGGGAGAGGGTAGCAATGAGCAGTTCTTC.

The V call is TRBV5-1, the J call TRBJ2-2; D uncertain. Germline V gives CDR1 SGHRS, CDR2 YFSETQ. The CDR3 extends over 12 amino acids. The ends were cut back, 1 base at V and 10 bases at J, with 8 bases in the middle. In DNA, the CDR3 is TGCGCCAGCAGCTTGAGCACCCCGGAGCTGTTTTTT. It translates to CASSLSTPELFF.

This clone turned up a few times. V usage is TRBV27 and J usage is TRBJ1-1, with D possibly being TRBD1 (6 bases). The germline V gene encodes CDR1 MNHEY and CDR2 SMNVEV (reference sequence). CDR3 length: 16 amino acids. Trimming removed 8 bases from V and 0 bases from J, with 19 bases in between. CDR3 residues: CASWGGASSLNTEAFF. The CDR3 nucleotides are TGTGCCAGCTGGGGGGGCGCGTCCTCCTTGAACACTGAAGCTTTCTTT.

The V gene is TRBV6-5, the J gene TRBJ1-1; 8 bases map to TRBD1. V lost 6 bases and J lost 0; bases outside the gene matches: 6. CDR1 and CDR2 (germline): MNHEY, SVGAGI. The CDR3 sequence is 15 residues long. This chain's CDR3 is CASREGQAMNTEAFF. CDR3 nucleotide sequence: TGTGCCAGCAGAGAGGGACAGGCTATGAACACTGAAGCTTTCTTT.

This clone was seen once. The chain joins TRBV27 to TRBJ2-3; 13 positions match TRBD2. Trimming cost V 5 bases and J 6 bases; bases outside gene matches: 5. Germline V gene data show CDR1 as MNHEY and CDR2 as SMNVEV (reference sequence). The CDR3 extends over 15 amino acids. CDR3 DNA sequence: TGTGCCAGCAGTCGGACTAGCGGGAGACACGATACGCAGTATTTT. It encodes CASSRTSGRHDTQYF.

Here the CDR3 DNA reads TGTGCCAGCAGCTTTCTACCGGGACAATTTAATTCACCCCTCCACTTT. It translates to CASSFLPGQFNSPLHF. V usage is TRBV27 and J usage is TRBJ1-6; TRBD1 is a possible D gene (6 bases). The CDR3 extends over 16 amino acids. The V end lost 6 bases, the J end lost 6 bases, and 18 bases lay between the germline ends. CDR1 and CDR2 from the germline V gene are MNHEY and SMNVEV (reference sequence).